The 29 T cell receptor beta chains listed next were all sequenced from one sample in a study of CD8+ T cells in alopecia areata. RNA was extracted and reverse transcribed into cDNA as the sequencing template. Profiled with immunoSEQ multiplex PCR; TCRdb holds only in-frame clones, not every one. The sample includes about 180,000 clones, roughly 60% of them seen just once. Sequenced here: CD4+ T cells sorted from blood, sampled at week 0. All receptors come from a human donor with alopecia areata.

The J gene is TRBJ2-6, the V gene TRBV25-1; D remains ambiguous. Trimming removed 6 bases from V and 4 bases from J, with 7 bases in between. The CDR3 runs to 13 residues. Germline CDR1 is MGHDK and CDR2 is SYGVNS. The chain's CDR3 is CASSPTGANVLTF. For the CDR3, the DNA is TGTGCCAGCAGCCCGACCGGGGCCAACGTCCTGACTTTC.

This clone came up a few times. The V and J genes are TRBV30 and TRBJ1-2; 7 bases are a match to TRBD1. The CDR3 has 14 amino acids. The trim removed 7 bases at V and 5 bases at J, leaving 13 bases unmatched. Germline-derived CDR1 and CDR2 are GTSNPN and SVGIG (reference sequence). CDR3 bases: TGTGCCTCGAACGGACAGGACCGTTTGTATGGCTACACCTTC. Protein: CASNGQDRLYGYTF.

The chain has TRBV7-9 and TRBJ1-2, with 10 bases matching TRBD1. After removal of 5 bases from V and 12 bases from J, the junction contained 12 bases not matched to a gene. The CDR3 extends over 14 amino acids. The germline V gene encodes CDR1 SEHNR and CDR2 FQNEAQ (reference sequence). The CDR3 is CASSVTTGGPMHTF. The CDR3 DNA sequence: TGTGCCAGCAGCGTAACGACAGGGGGCCCTATGCACACCTTC.

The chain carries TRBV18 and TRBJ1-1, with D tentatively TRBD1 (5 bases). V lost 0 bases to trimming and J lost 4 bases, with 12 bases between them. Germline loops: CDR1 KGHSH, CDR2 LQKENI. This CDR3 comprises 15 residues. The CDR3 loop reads CASSPPDGGGTEAFF. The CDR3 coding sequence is TGTGCCAGCTCACCACCGGATGGTGGGGGCACTGAAGCTTTCTTT.

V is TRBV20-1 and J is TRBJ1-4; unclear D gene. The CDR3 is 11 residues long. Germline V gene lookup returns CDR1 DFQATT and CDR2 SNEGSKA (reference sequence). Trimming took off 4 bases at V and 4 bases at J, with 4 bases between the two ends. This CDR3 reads CSATDNEKLFF. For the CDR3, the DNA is TGCAGTGCTACCGATAATGAAAAACTGTTTTTT.

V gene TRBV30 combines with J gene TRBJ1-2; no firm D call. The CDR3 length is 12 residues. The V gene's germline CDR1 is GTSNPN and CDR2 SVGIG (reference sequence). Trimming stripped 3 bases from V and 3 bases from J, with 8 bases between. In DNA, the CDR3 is TGTGCCTGGAGCCCCCTGGACTATGGCTACACCTTC. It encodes CAWSPLDYGYTF.

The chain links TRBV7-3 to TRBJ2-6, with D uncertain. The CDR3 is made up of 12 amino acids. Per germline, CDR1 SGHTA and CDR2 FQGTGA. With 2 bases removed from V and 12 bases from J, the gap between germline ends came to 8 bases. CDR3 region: CASSLLGGVLTF. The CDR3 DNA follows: TGTGCCAGCAGCTTACTCGGCGGCGTCCTGACTTTC.

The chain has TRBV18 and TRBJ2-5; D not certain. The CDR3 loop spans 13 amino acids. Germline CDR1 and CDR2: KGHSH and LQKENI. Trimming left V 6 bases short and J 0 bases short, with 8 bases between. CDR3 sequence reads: CASSRTYQETQYF. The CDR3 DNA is TGTGCCAGCTCCCGAACGTACCAAGAGACCCAGTACTTC.

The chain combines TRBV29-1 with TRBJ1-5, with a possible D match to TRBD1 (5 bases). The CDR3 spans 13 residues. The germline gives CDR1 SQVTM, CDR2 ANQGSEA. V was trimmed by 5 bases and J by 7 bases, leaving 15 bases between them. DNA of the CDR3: TGCAGCGTTAAGGACAATTCATTCCAGCCCCAGCATTTT. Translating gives CSVKDNSFQPQHF.

CDR3 bases: TGCAGCGTTGTCGGGGTTAGCGACTACACAGATACGCAGTATTTT. Amino acids: CSVVGVSDYTDTQYF. This rearrangement joins TRBV29-1 to TRBJ2-3, with D possibly TRBD2 on 5 matching bases. The CDR3 extends over 15 amino acids. Germline V gives CDR1 SQVTM, CDR2 ANQGSEA. V lost 4 bases to trimming and J lost 2 bases, with 16 bases between them.

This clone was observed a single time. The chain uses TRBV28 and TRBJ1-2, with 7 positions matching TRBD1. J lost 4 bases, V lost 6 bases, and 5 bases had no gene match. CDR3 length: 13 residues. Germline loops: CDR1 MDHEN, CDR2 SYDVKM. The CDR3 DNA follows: TGTGCCAGCAGGACAGGGATCGTCTATGGCTACACCTTC. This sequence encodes CASRTGIVYGYTF.

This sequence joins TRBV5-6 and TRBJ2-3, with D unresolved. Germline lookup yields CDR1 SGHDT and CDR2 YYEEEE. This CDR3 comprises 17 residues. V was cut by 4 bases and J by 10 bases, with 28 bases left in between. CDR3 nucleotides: TGTGCCAGCAGCCAACAACTATCCAAGAGTCGGGCTGATCCGCAGTATTTT. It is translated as CASSQQLSKSRADPQYF.

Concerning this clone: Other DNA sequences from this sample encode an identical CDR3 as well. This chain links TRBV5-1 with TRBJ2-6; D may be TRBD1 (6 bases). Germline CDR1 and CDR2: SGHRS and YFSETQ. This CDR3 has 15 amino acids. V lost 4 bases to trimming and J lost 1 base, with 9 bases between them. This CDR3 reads CASSQQGSGANVLTF. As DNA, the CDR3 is TGCGCCAGCAGCCAACAGGGATCTGGGGCCAACGTCCTGACTTTC. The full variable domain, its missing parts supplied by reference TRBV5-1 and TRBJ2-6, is KAGVTQTPRYLIKTRGQQVTLSCSPISGHRSVSWYQQTPGQGLQFLFEYFSETQRNKGNFPGRFSGRQFSNSRSEMNVSTLELGDSALYLCASSQQGSGANVLTFGAGSRLTVL.

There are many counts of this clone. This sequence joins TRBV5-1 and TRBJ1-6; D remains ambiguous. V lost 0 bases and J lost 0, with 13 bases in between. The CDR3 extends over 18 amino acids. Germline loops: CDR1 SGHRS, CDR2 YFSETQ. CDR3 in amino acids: CASSLVKEGSSYNSPLHF. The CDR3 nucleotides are TGCGCCAGCAGCTTGGTCAAGGAGGGAAGCTCCTATAATTCACCCCTCCACTTT.

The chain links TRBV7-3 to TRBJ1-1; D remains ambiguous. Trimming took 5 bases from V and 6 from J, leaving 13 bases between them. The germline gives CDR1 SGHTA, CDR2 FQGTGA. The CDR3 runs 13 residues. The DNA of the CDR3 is TGTGCCAGCAGCACCAACGAGGGCGCTGAAGCTTTCTTT. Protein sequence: CASSTNEGAEAFF. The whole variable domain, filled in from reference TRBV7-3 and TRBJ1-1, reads GAGVSQTPSNKVTEKGKYVELRCDPISGHTALYWYRQSLGQGPEFLIYFQGTGAADDSGLPNDRFFAVRPEGSVSTLKIQRTERGDSAVYLCASSTNEGAEAFFGQGTRLTVV.

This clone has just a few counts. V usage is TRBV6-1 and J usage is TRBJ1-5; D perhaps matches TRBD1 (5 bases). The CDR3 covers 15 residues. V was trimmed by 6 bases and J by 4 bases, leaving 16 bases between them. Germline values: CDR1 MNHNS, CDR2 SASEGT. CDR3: CASSAKTGDNQPQHF. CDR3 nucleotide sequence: TGTGCCAGCAGCGCTAAGACGGGGGATAATCAGCCCCAGCATTTT.

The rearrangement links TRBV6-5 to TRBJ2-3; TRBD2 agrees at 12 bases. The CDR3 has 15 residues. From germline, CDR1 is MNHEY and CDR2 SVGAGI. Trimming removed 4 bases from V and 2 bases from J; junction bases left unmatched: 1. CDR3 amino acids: CASSWTSGITDTQYF. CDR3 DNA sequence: TGTGCCAGCAGTTGGACTAGCGGGATCACAGATACGCAGTATTTT.

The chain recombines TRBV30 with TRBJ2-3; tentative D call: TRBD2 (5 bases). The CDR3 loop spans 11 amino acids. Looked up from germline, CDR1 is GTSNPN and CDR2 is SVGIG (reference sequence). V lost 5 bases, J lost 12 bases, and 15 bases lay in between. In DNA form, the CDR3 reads TGTGCCTGGCGGCTTACTAGATTCCAGTATTTT. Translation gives CAWRLTRFQYF.

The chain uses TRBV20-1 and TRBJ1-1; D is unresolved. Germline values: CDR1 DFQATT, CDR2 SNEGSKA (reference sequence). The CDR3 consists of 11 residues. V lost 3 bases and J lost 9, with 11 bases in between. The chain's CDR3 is CSAREDIQAFF. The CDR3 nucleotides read TGCAGTGCTAGGGAAGACATCCAAGCTTTCTTT.

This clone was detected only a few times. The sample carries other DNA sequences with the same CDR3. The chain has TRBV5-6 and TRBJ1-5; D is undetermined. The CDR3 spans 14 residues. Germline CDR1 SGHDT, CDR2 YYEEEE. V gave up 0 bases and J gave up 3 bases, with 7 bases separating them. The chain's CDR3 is CASSLGGPNQPQHF. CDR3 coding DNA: TGTGCCAGCAGCTTGGGAGGGCCCAATCAGCCCCAGCATTTT.

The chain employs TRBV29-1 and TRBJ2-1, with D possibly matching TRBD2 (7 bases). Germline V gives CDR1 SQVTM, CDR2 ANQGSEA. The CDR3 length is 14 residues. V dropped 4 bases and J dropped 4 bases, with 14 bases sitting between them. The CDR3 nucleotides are TGCAGCGTTGTTCACGGGGGGCCATACAATGAGCAGTTCTTC. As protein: CSVVHGGPYNEQFF.

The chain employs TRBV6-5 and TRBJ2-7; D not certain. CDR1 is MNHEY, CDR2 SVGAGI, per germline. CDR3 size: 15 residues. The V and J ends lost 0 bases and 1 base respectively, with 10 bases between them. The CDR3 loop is CASSYSTGRSYEQYF. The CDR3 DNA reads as TGTGCCAGCAGTTACTCGACCGGTAGGTCCTACGAGCAGTACTTC.

CDR3 protein: CASSQLIGQPQHF. In nucleotides, the CDR3 is TGTGCCAGCAGCCAACTAATAGGTCAGCCCCAGCATTTT. The genes are TRBV14 and TRBJ1-5; unclear D gene. The CDR3 covers 13 residues. Germline values: CDR1 SGHDN, CDR2 FVKESK. V was pared by 2 bases and J by 6 bases, with 8 bases between.

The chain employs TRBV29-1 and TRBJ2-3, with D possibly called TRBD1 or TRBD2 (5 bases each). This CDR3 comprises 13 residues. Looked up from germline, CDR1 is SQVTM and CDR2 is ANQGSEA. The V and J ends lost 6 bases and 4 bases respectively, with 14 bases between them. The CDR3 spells CSVSRGVPDTQYF. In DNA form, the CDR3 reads TGCAGCGTCTCTAGGGGAGTCCCAGATACGCAGTATTTT.

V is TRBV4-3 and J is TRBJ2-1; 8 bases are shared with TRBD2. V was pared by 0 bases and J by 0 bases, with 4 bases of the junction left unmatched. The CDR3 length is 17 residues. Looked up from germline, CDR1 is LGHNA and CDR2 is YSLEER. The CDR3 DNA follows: TGCGCCAGCAGCCAAGACGGGGGGGCATACTCCTACAATGAGCAGTTCTTC. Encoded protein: CASSQDGGAYSYNEQFF.

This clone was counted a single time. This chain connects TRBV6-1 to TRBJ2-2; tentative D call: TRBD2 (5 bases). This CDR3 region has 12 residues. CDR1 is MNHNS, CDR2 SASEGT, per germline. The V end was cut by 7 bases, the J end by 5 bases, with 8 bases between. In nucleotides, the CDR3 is TGTGCCAGCAAAAGGAGGACCGGGGAGCTGTTTTTT. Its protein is CASKRRTGELFF.

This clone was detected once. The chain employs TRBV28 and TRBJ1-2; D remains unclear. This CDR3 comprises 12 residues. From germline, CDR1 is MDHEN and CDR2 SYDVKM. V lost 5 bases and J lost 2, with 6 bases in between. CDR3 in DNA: TGTGCCAGCAGTCAGGTCAACTATGGCTACACCTTC. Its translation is CASSQVNYGYTF.

The CDR3 region has the DNA TGTGCCTGGAGTATAGACAGCGGAGGCTCACCCCTCCACTTT. It codes for CAWSIDSGGSPLHF. This chain joins TRBV30 and TRBJ1-6, with a possible D match to TRBD1 (5 bases). CDR1 is GTSNPN, CDR2 SVGIG, per germline (reference sequence). This CDR3 is built from 14 residues. Trimming removed 2 bases from V and 10 bases from J, with 15 bases in between.

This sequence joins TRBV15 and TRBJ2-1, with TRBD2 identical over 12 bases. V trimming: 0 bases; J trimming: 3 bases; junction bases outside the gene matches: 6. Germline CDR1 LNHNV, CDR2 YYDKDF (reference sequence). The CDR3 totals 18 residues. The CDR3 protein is CATSRDRTSGVVYNEQFF. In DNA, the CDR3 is TGTGCCACCAGCAGAGACCGGACTAGCGGGGTGGTCTACAATGAGCAGTTCTTC.